This TCR beta chain was identified in a study of cytomegalovirus exposure and HLA in healthy donors. Germline CDR1 is SEHNR and CDR2 is FQNEAQ (reference sequence). Losses at the gene ends were 11 bases for V and 7 bases for J; bases not matched to a gene: 12. This CDR3 is 13 amino acids long. A note on this clone: The antigen is undetermined.

Notes on the study in general: The productive fraction for most TCR beta V segments was about 87% or about 30% in an earlier analysis.

In the PCR, 60 Vbeta and 13 Jbeta primers were used. Repertoires were generated with immunoSEQ multiplex PCR, while TCRdb's copy carries only in-frame clones and drops some. This table holds about 190,000 clones, around 83% found once. The material sequenced was PBMCs. The gene calls are TRBV7-9 and TRBJ2-7, with 9 bases that match TRBD2. The source is a woman younger than 30 in good health and CMV-seronegative. CDR3 in DNA: TGTGCCTCCAGGACTAGCGCCTACGAGGAGCAGTACTTC. Translating it yields CASRTSAYEEQYF.